This passage covers 32 T cell receptor beta chains from one sample sequenced in a study of radiation and T cells in renal cell carcinoma. Time point described: blood 4 weeks post-SBRT, at nephrectomy. The treatment: 15 Gy SBRT to primary tumor, nephrectomy 4 weeks later. The assay was immunoSEQ multiplex PCR, and TCRdb's table has in-frame clones only and misses some. This sample carries approximately 83,000 clones, just under 85% of them seen once, and the ten largest clones take around 9.4%. Sample: blood, taken from a patient whose treatment included radiotherapy and nephrectomy. These receptor sequences come from a man aged 50 to 59 with renal cell carcinoma.

The chain has TRBV29-1 and TRBJ2-3; no clear D gene. The CDR3 totals 13 residues. Deletions cut 2 bases from V and 3 bases from J, with 9 bases between. In germline, CDR1 is SQVTM, CDR2 ANQGSEA. The CDR3 protein is CSVEPAETDTQYF. As DNA, the CDR3 is TGCAGCGTTGAACCGGCGGAAACAGATACGCAGTATTTT.

The gene calls are TRBV30 and TRBJ2-5; D is possibly TRBD1 (7 bases). The CDR3 runs 16 residues. Trimming left V 6 bases short and J 0 bases short, with 20 bases between. CDR1 is GTSNPN, CDR2 SVGIG, per germline (reference sequence). CDR3 region: CACSAGGQMYQETQYF. The CDR3 DNA follows: TGTGCCTGCTCCGCCGGGGGACAGATGTACCAAGAGACCCAGTACTTC. Full variable domain (missing parts from reference TRBV30 and TRBJ2-5): SQTIHQWPATLVQPVGSPLSLECTVEGTSNPNLYWYRQAAGRGLQLLFYSVGIGQISSEVPQNLSASRPQDRQFILSSKKLLLSDSGFYLCACSAGGQMYQETQYFGPGTRLLVL.

The chain uses TRBV28 and TRBJ2-7; 12 bases align to TRBD2. The CDR3 spans 16 residues. The trim removed 4 bases at V and 2 bases at J, leaving 6 bases unmatched. Germline V gene data show CDR1 as MDHEN and CDR2 as SYDVKM. The CDR3 region has the DNA TGTGCCAGCAGTTCCCGAAGACTAGCGGGAGCCTACGAGCAGTACTTC. Translation gives CASSSRRLAGAYEQYF.

This clone was seen more than once but under ten times. The genes are TRBV11-2 and TRBJ2-7; no definite D call. Looked up from germline, CDR1 is SGHAT and CDR2 is FQNNGV. V was pared by 5 bases and J by 7 bases, with 15 bases between. This CDR3 is 13 amino acids long. The CDR3 coding sequence is TGTGCCAGCAGCGCCCAACCCCTGGGAGAGCAGTACTTC. Translated, it gives CASSAQPLGEQYF.

The J gene is TRBJ2-1, the V gene TRBV19; tentatively, D is TRBD1 (5 bases). V lost 3 bases and J lost 2, with 8 bases in between. The CDR3 sequence is 14 residues long. The germline gives CDR1 LNHDA, CDR2 SQIVND (reference sequence). The CDR3 region has the DNA TGTGCCAGTAGTATGGGGCGAACCTACAATGAGCAGTTCTTC. Amino acid sequence: CASSMGRTYNEQFF. The complete variable domain, with remaining parts taken from reference TRBV19 and TRBJ2-1, reads DGGITQSPKYLFRKEGQNVTLSCEQNLNHDAMYWYRQDPGQGLRLIYYSQIVNDFQKGDIAEGYSVSREKKESFPLTVTSAQKNPTAFYLCASSMGRTYNEQFFGPGTRLTVL.

This chain joins TRBV19 and TRBJ1-2; 8 positions agree with TRBD1. Germline-derived CDR1 and CDR2 are LNHDA and SQIVND (reference sequence). V shed 4 bases and J 6 bases; nucleotides not matched to a gene: 10. This CDR3 is built from 15 residues. CDR3 DNA sequence: TGTGCCAGTAGTAACCCCCGACAGGGGATTAATGGCTACACCTTC. Protein product: CASSNPRQGINGYTF.

V usage is TRBV6-6 and J usage is TRBJ1-1; D is unclear. This CDR3 is 14 amino acids long. V lost 4 bases to trimming and J lost 4 bases, with 13 bases between them. Per germline, CDR1 MNHNY and CDR2 SVGAGI (reference sequence). This chain's CDR3 is CASSSVTVGTEAFF. CDR3 DNA sequence: TGTGCCAGCAGTTCAGTAACTGTGGGCACTGAAGCTTTCTTT.

This chain connects TRBV9 to TRBJ1-2, with 11 bases lining up with TRBD1. This CDR3 spans 16 amino acids. Germline CDR1 and CDR2: SGDLS and YYNGEE. V lost 4 bases, J lost 5 bases, and 10 bases stayed unmatched. In nucleotides, the CDR3 is TGTGCCAGCAGCCCGGGACAGGGGGTTGGAGGGTATGGCTACACCTTC. As protein: CASSPGQGVGGYGYTF. Based on the CDR3 plus reference TRBV9 and TRBJ1-2, the full variable domain is DSGVTQTPKHLITATGQRVTLRCSPRSGDLSVYWYQQSLDQGLQFLIQYYNGEERAKGNILERFSAQQFPDLHSELNLSSLELGDSALYFCASSPGQGVGGYGYTFGSGTRLTVV.

This clone was counted a single time. The gene calls are TRBV27 and TRBJ2-6; a weak D match, TRBD2 (6 bases). The CDR3 extends over 15 amino acids. Looked up from germline, CDR1 is MNHEY and CDR2 is SMNVEV (reference sequence). V was trimmed by 6 bases and J by 0 bases, leaving 9 bases between them. The chain's CDR3 is CASSPRDSGANVLTF. The CDR3 nucleotides read TGTGCCAGCAGCCCGCGGGACTCTGGGGCCAACGTCCTGACTTTC.

On this clone: No DNA is shown, since the ends of the CDR3 on it are uncertain; the CDR3 is the one TCRdb lists. V and J are TRBV27 and TRBJ2-2; no DNA check was done on the table's D call, TRBD2. The germline V gene has CDR1 MNHEY and CDR2 SMNVEV (reference sequence). The CDR3 is 17 amino acids in total, end residues counted. The CDR3 spells CASSLSLRDRYTGELFF.

This clone came up a few times. V and J are TRBV5-5 and TRBJ1-2; TRBD1 agrees at 9 bases. Losses at the gene ends were 2 bases for V and 4 bases for J; bases not matched to a gene: 12. Germline values: CDR1 SGHKS, CDR2 YYEKEE (reference sequence). The CDR3 has 17 residues. CDR3 nucleotide sequence: TGTGCCAGCAGCTTAGGACTGGGACAGGGCAGTTTCTATGGCTACACCTTC. It encodes CASSLGLGQGSFYGYTF. Together with reference TRBV5-5 and TRBJ1-2, the CDR3 gives the full variable domain: DAGVTQSPTHLIKTRGQQVTLRCSPISGHKSVSWYQQVLGQGPQFIFQYYEKEERGRGNFPDRFSARQFPNYSSELNVNALLLGDSALYLCASSLGLGQGSFYGYTFGSGTRLTVV.

The chain joins TRBV18 to TRBJ2-7; TRBD1 agrees at 8 bases. This CDR3 contains 14 residues. V trimming: 2 bases; J trimming: 4 bases; junction bases outside the gene matches: 4. Germline V gene data show CDR1 as KGHSH and CDR2 as LQKENI. This CDR3 reads CASSPKGQAYEQYF. For the CDR3, the DNA is TGTGCCAGCTCACCAAAGGGACAGGCTTACGAGCAGTACTTC.

Notes on this clone: A read error may account for a junction end that differs from germline. This chain links TRBV11-2 with TRBJ2-1; D gene ambiguous. The CDR3 is 12 residues long. Germline V gene data show CDR1 as SGHAT and CDR2 as FQNNGV. CDR3 DNA: TGTGCCAGCAGCTTAGAGTACAGTGAGCAGTTCTTC. The encoded protein is CASSLEYSEQFF.

The V gene is TRBV14, the J gene TRBJ1-1; perhaps TRBD1 as D (5 bases). The CDR3 totals 19 residues. V was pared by 0 bases and J by 1 base, with 21 bases between. Germline assignment: CDR1 SGHDN and CDR2 FVKESK. CDR3 region: CASSQEVPGLLLPNTEAFF. In DNA form, the CDR3 reads TGTGCCAGCAGCCAAGAGGTCCCGGGACTCTTGTTACCGAACACTGAAGCTTTCTTT. The full variable domain, its missing parts supplied by reference TRBV14 and TRBJ1-1, is EAGVTQFPSHSVIEKGQTVTLRCDPISGHDNLYWYRRVMGKEIKFLLHFVKESKQDESGMPNNRFLAERTGGTYSTLKVQPAELEDSGVYFCASSQEVPGLLLPNTEAFFGQGTRLTVV.

The chain recombines TRBV7-2 with TRBJ2-5, with D perhaps assigned TRBD1 or TRBD2 (6 bases each). Germline CDR1 reads SGHTA; CDR2 reads FQGNSA. CDR3 size: 15 residues. Deletions cut 1 base from V and 6 bases from J, with 15 bases between. The CDR3 nucleotides are TGTGCCAGCAGCTTAGGGAATGGGGGGCTCCAGACCCAGTACTTC. It encodes CASSLGNGGLQTQYF.

The CDR3 nucleotides are TGTGCCAGCAGCTTAGCGTATTTGCGGACCACAGATACGCAGTATTTT. This encodes CASSLAYLRTTDTQYF. The chain couples TRBV7-2 to TRBJ2-3, with unresolved D. This CDR3 contains 16 residues. V lost 0 bases and J lost 2, with 12 bases in between. Germline-derived CDR1 and CDR2 are SGHTA and FQGNSA. Combining the CDR3 with reference TRBV7-2 and TRBJ2-3 gives the whole variable domain GAGVSQSPSNKVTEKGKDVELRCDPISGHTALYWYRQSLGQGLEFLIYFQGNSAPDKSGLPSDRFSAERTGGSVSTLTIQRTQQEDSAVYLCASSLAYLRTTDTQYFGPGTRLTVL.

This rearrangement joins TRBV7-3 to TRBJ2-2; 7 nucleotides agree with TRBD2. J lost 7 bases, V lost 5 bases, and 13 bases had no gene match. CDR1 and CDR2 from the germline V gene are SGHTA and FQGTGA. This CDR3 has 16 amino acids. CDR3 bases: TGTGCCAGCAGCCCCCAACCCGCGGGAGTTGGCGGGGAGCTGTTTTTT. Translated, it gives CASSPQPAGVGGELFF.

J is TRBJ1-2 and V is TRBV29-1; 11 bases line up with TRBD1. CDR3 length equals 13 residues. Trimming took 4 bases from V and 9 from J; bases not matched to a gene: 7. Germline V gene lookup returns CDR1 SQVTM and CDR2 ANQGSEA. Here the CDR3 reads CSVGTGGTVRYTF. CDR3 nucleotides: TGCAGCGTTGGGACAGGGGGCACCGTTCGCTACACCTTC.

Only one count was recorded for this clone. The chain has TRBV12-5 and TRBJ2-2, with 12 nucleotides matching TRBD2. The CDR3 length is 17 residues. Looked up from germline, CDR1 is LGHNT and CDR2 is FRNRAP. V lost 2 bases and J lost 4; bases outside the gene matches: 5. The CDR3 loop reads CASGLSPGLAGTGELFF. CDR3 in DNA: TGTGCTAGTGGTTTGTCTCCGGGACTAGCGGGCACCGGGGAGCTGTTTTTT.

V gene TRBV7-2 combines with J gene TRBJ2-5; the D gene is possibly TRBD2 (7 bases). V lost 2 bases and J 2 bases, leaving 12 bases between the germline ends. This CDR3 comprises 15 residues. The germline gives CDR1 SGHTA, CDR2 FQGNSA. Here the CDR3 reads CASSLFAGAQETQYF. DNA for the CDR3: TGTGCCAGCAGCTTATTTGCGGGGGCGCAAGAGACCCAGTACTTC.

This rearrangement joins TRBV6-5 to TRBJ2-7; 7 bases match TRBD1. V was pared by 2 bases and J by 4 bases, with 5 bases of the junction left unmatched. Germline V gives CDR1 MNHEY, CDR2 SVGAGI. The CDR3 is 14 residues long. The CDR3 spells CASSYDRDTYEQYF. The CDR3 coding sequence is TGTGCCAGCAGTTACGACAGGGATACGTACGAGCAGTACTTC.

The V gene is TRBV4-3, the J gene TRBJ1-3; 8 bases are shared with TRBD1. Germline V lookup: CDR1 LGHNA, CDR2 YSLEER. The length of the CDR3 is 17 residues. The ends lost 1 base at V and 1 base at J; junction bases unmatched: 6. The CDR3 sequence is CASSQVSGGASGNTIYF. In nucleotides, the CDR3 is TGCGCCAGCAGCCAAGTCTCAGGGGGCGCTTCTGGAAACACCATATATTTT.

The V and J genes are TRBV6-1 and TRBJ2-1; 8 bases match TRBD1. V lost 7 bases to trimming and J lost 0 bases; unmatched junction nucleotides: 5. From germline, CDR1 is MNHNS and CDR2 SASEGT. This CDR3 spans 15 amino acids. In DNA, the CDR3 is TGTGCCAGCACCAGGACAGGGAGCTCCTACAATGAGCAGTTCTTC. This codes for CASTRTGSSYNEQFF.

There are a few counts of this clone. The J gene is TRBJ1-5, the V gene TRBV5-1; D might be TRBD1 (6 bases). With 3 bases removed from V and 9 bases from J, the gap between germline ends came to 16 bases. Germline V CDR1 and CDR2: SGHRS, YFSETQ. CDR3 size: 14 residues. The CDR3 coding sequence is TGCGCCAGCAGCTCCTTTCCGACGGACAGGCCCCAGCATTTT. Amino acid sequence: CASSSFPTDRPQHF.

The chain uses TRBV20-1 and TRBJ2-7; tentative D call: TRBD2 (5 bases). Per germline, CDR1 DFQATT and CDR2 SNEGSKA (reference sequence). Between the trimmed V and J ends, which lost 5 bases and 4 bases, there was a span of 9 bases. The length of the CDR3 is 11 residues. The CDR3 here is CSARGGYEQYF. The CDR3 nucleotides are TGCAGTGCTCGCGGCGGGTACGAGCAGTACTTC.

The CDR3 reads CASSETGHEQYF. The CDR3 bases are TGTGCCAGCAGTGAAACAGGGCACGAGCAGTACTTC. The chain is built from TRBV2 and TRBJ2-7; possibly TRBD1 for D (6 bases). The germline V gene has CDR1 SNHLY and CDR2 FYNNEI. The CDR3 length is 12 residues. Trimming removed 2 bases from V and 5 bases from J, with 7 bases in between.

In regard to this clone: At one end the junction does not follow the germline gene, possibly because of a read error. The V gene is TRBV6-5, the J gene TRBJ2-7, with a tentative D call TRBD1 (5 bases). The germline V gene encodes CDR1 MNHEY and CDR2 SVGAGI. CDR3 size: 11 residues. CDR3 nucleotide sequence: TGTGCCAGCGTGGCGTTGGGGCGCAGACACTTC. It specifies CASVALGRRHF.

The J gene is TRBJ2-7, the V gene TRBV27; D perhaps matches TRBD2 (5 bases). Trimming stripped 5 bases from V and 4 bases from J, with 21 bases between. This CDR3 spans 16 amino acids. Germline V gene sequence: CDR1 MNHEY, CDR2 SMNVEV (reference sequence). DNA of the CDR3: TGTGCCAGCAGTGCCCCACTAGGGAGTTTTCGGTACGAGCAGTACTTC. Translated: CASSAPLGSFRYEQYF.

The rearrangement uses TRBV18 and TRBJ1-2; 8 nucleotides align to TRBD1. This CDR3 comprises 14 residues. V dropped 3 bases and J dropped 3; count of bases not matched to a gene: 3. Germline CDR1 and CDR2: KGHSH and LQKENI. The CDR3 sequence is CASSPSTGDYGYTF. The CDR3 DNA follows: TGTGCCAGCTCACCTTCGACAGGGGACTATGGCTACACCTTC.

The chain carries TRBV2 and TRBJ2-1; D not resolved. The CDR3 consists of 15 residues. V shed 6 bases and J shed 0 bases, with 12 bases lying between them. The V gene's germline CDR1 is SNHLY and CDR2 FYNNEI. The CDR3 DNA reads as TGTGCCAGCAGCAGGATGAGGAGCTCCTACAATGAGCAGTTCTTC. Amino acids: CASSRMRSSYNEQFF.

This chain connects TRBV4-1 to TRBJ2-7; perhaps D is TRBD1 or TRBD2 (6 bases each). This CDR3 spans 15 amino acids. Germline CDR1 MGHRA, CDR2 YSYEKL. Trimming cost V 1 base and J 1 base, with 11 bases left between them. The DNA for the CDR3 is TGCGCCAGCAGCCAAGTAGGGGGGCAATCCTACGAGCAGTACTTC. This encodes CASSQVGGQSYEQYF.

The gene calls are TRBV7-2 and TRBJ2-7; 11 nucleotides agree with TRBD2. From germline, CDR1 is SGHTA and CDR2 FQGNSA. V lost 3 bases and J lost 2; bases outside the gene matches: 3. This CDR3 has 15 amino acids. CDR3 amino acids: CASSFLAGGTYEQYF. DNA of the CDR3: TGTGCCAGCAGCTTCCTAGCGGGGGGAACCTACGAGCAGTACTTC.